The text below deals with one T cell receptor beta chain. Its cognate antigen is unknown. The PCR used 60 Vbeta and 13 Jbeta primers. Sequencing used immunoSEQ multiplex PCR; TCRdb keeps in-frame clones, though not all of them. Of about 120,000 clones in the sample, around 78% were seen once. These data originate in a study of cytomegalovirus exposure and HLA in healthy donors. The study, taken as a whole, reports: A later analysis showed TCR association rates differing by HLA locus, peaking at DRB1 and lowest at HLA-C. Looking again later, the authors saw that most CMV-associated TCR beta chains seemed HLA-restricted. The classifier, whose performance was assessed in both the original and validation cohorts, reportedly diagnosed cytomegalovirus status with high specificity and sensitivity.

It was healthy bone marrow donors who served as donors. Germline V gene lookup returns CDR1 SGHDT and CDR2 YYEEEE. V was trimmed by 8 bases and J by 4 bases, leaving 18 bases between them. CDR3 length: 14 amino acids. This sequence joins TRBV5-6 and TRBJ2-5; a weak D match, TRBD2 (7 bases). Sequencing was performed on PBMCs. The origin of this receptor is a woman aged 25 to 39 in good health and CMV-seropositive. CDR3 region: CASEGGPNVETQYF. CDR3 in DNA: TGTGCCAGTGAGGGGGGGCCTAACGTAGAGACCCAGTACTTC.